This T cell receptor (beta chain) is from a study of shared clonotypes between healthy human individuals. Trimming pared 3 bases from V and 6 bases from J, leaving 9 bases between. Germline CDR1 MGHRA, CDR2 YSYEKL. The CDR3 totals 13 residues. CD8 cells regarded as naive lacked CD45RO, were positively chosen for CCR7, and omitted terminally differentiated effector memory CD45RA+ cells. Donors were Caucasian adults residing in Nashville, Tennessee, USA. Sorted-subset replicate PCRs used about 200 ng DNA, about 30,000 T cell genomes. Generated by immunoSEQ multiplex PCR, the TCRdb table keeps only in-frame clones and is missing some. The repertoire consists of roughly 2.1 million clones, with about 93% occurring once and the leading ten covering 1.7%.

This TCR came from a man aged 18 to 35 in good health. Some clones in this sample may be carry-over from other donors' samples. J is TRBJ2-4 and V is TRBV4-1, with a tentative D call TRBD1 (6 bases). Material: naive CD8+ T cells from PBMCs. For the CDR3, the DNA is TGCGCCAGCAGCCAGGGCAGGGGAAACATTCAGTACTTC. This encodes CASSQGRGNIQYF.